These 24 T cell receptor beta chains were sequenced from one sample in a study of T cell repertoires in cytomegalovirus infection. TCRdb called the reads again in MiXCR, with one record for every CDR3 protein. The profile covers some 150,000 distinct CDR3 sequences, with about a quarter appearing a single time and roughly 9.7% taken by the ten largest. The specimen was PBMCs. These receptors all come from a human donor in good health (CMV status not recorded). Some clones in this sample may be carry-over from other donors' samples.

This clonotype has just a few counts. The V gene is TRBV29-1, the J gene TRBJ2-5; the D gene is possibly TRBD2 (6 bases). The CDR3 runs 12 residues. Germline V gene sequence: CDR1 SQVTM, CDR2 ANQGSEA. The germline V and J ends were trimmed by 3 bases and 9 bases, with 14 bases remaining between them. CDR3 protein: CSVEEGWESQYF. The DNA for the CDR3 is TGCAGCGTTGAGGAGGGATGGGAATCCCAGTACTTC.

Details on this clonotype: One end of the junction does not line up with germline, which may come from a read error. The gene calls are TRBV7-2 and TRBJ2-1; 9 nucleotides agree with TRBD1. CDR1 and CDR2 from the germline V gene are SGHTA and FQGNSA. CDR3 size: 14 residues. The CDR3 DNA reads TGTGCCGGCAGGGGACAGGGAGCTTACAATGAGCAGTTCTTC. It encodes CAGRGQGAYNEQFF.

This clonotype was detected ten times or more. The CDR3 reads CASSQDQSDLETQYF. CDR3 nucleotides: TGTGCCAGCAGCCAAGATCAGTCGGATTTGGAGACCCAGTACTTC. V usage is TRBV4-2 and J usage is TRBJ2-5, with D uncertain. The CDR3 extends over 15 amino acids. V was cut by 0 bases and J by 5 bases, with 13 bases left in between. Germline-derived CDR1 and CDR2 are LGHNA and YNFKEQ.

The rearrangement uses TRBV20-1 and TRBJ2-3; 7 nucleotides agree with TRBD2. This CDR3 has 15 residues. In germline, CDR1 is DFQATT, CDR2 SNEGSKA (reference sequence). V dropped 0 bases and J dropped 4; count of bases not matched to a gene: 7. The CDR3 coding sequence is TGCAGTGCTAGAGATCTGGCTAGCGGAGCAGATACGCAGTATTTT. It is translated as CSARDLASGADTQYF.

V is TRBV7-2 and J is TRBJ2-1, with D tentatively TRBD2 (6 bases). Looked up from germline, CDR1 is SGHTA and CDR2 is FQGNSA. Deletions cut 1 base from V and 5 bases from J, with 18 bases between. The CDR3 is 17 amino acids. DNA for the CDR3: TGTGCCAGCAGCTTAGTGGAGGGACTTTTAAAAAACAATGAGCAGTTCTTC. Its protein is CASSLVEGLLKNNEQFF.

The rearrangement joins TRBV29-1 to TRBJ1-2, with D unresolved. The CDR3 contains 11 residues. V dropped 2 bases and J dropped 6 bases, with 7 bases sitting between them. Germline V gene lookup returns CDR1 SQVTM and CDR2 ANQGSEA. The CDR3 DNA reads TGCAGCGTTGAAAAATCTAATGGCTACACCTTC. This encodes CSVEKSNGYTF. Complete variable domain (other parts from reference TRBV29-1 and TRBJ1-2): SAVISQKPSRDICQRGTSLTIQCQVDSQVTMMFWYRQQPGQSLTLIATANQGSEATYESGFVIDKFPISRPNLTFSTLTVSNMSPEDSSIYLCSVEKSNGYTFGSGTRLTVV.

This sequence joins TRBV7-2 and TRBJ1-4; D gene uncertain. The V end lost 1 base, the J end lost 6 bases, and 12 bases lay between the germline ends. The length of the CDR3 is 15 residues. In germline, CDR1 is SGHTA, CDR2 FQGNSA. CDR3 amino acids: CASSLGTVSDEKLFF. The DNA of the CDR3 is TGTGCCAGCAGCTTAGGAACAGTGTCCGATGAAAAACTGTTTTTT. Together with reference TRBV7-2 and TRBJ1-4, the CDR3 gives the full variable domain: GAGVSQSPSNKVTEKGKDVELRCDPISGHTALYWYRQSLGQGLEFLIYFQGNSAPDKSGLPSDRFSAERTGGSVSTLTIQRTQQEDSAVYLCASSLGTVSDEKLFFGSGTQLSVL.

This clonotype was detected only a few times. The chain uses TRBV12-3 or TRBV12-4 and TRBJ2-1; D is undetermined. The CDR3 is 12 residues long. V lost 3 bases and J lost 6, with 6 bases in between. The CDR3 nucleotides read TGTGCCAGCAGTTTCGGACCCAATGAGCAGTTCTTC. Its translation: CASSFGPNEQFF.

This clonotype was counted a few times. The chain has TRBV7-2 and TRBJ1-2, with 9 bases matching TRBD1. The CDR3 is made up of 15 amino acids. The V gene's germline CDR1 is SGHTA and CDR2 FQGNSA. The V and J ends lost 1 base and 7 bases, in that order; junction bases with no gene match: 7. The CDR3 is CASSLGSTGGSGYTF. CDR3 nucleotides: TGTGCCAGCAGCTTAGGGTCGACAGGGGGAAGTGGCTACACCTTC. The full variable domain, rest sourced from reference TRBV7-2 and TRBJ1-2, is GAGVSQSPSNKVTEKGKDVELRCDPISGHTALYWYRQSLGQGLEFLIYFQGNSAPDKSGLPSDRFSAERTGGSVSTLTIQRTQQEDSAVYLCASSLGSTGGSGYTFGSGTRLTVV.

This clonotype has a handful of counts. The V gene is TRBV30, the J gene TRBJ1-5, with D unresolved. The CDR3 spans 13 residues. Trimming cost V 5 bases and J 0 bases, with 8 bases left between them. The V gene's germline CDR1 is GTSNPN and CDR2 SVGIG (reference sequence). The DNA of the CDR3 is TGTGCCTGGGACACAGATAGCAATCAGCCCCAGCATTTT. Translating gives CAWDTDSNQPQHF.

V gene TRBV6-5 combines with J gene TRBJ2-2; perhaps D is TRBD1 or TRBD2 (5 bases each). Germline values: CDR1 MNHEY, CDR2 SVGAGI. The CDR3 consists of 14 residues. V was shortened by 6 bases and J by 6 bases, with 14 bases between the two germline ends. Here the CDR3 DNA reads TGTGCCAGCAGAAGGGCTGGGACCTCCGGGGAGCTGTTTTTT. Residues: CASRRAGTSGELFF.

There are a few counts of this clonotype. The chain uses TRBV28 and TRBJ1-5; the match to TRBD1 covers 9 bases. CDR1 is MDHEN and CDR2 is SYDVKM in the germline V gene. This CDR3 spans 15 amino acids. The trim removed 2 bases at V and 2 bases at J, leaving 1 base unmatched. The CDR3 sequence: CASSLRDRGNQPQHF. DNA of the CDR3: TGTGCCAGCAGTTTAAGGGACAGGGGCAATCAGCCCCAGCATTTT.

This rearrangement joins TRBV29-1 to TRBJ2-7; 10 bases agree with TRBD1. From germline, CDR1 is SQVTM and CDR2 ANQGSEA. This CDR3 is built from 12 residues. V was clipped by 7 bases and J by 3 bases; unmatched bases: 3. The CDR3 nucleotides are TGCAGCGCTTGGACAGGGGGCTACGAGCAGTACTTC. Residues: CSAWTGGYEQYF.

This clonotype was detected many times. CDR3 protein: CASSLARGQETQYF. The CDR3 DNA is TGTGCCAGCAGCTTAGCCAGGGGACAAGAGACCCAGTACTTC. The chain is built from TRBV7-2 and TRBJ2-5; D possibly corresponds to TRBD1 (6 bases). Trimming stripped 0 bases from V and 2 bases from J, with 7 bases between. The CDR3 is 14 amino acids. CDR1 SGHTA and CDR2 FQGNSA come from the germline V gene.

There are many counts of this clonotype. The chain is built from TRBV7-8 and TRBJ2-3; possibly TRBD1 or TRBD2 for D (5 bases each). This CDR3 contains 15 residues. Germline V gives CDR1 SGHVS, CDR2 FQNEAQ. The germline V and J ends were trimmed by 6 bases and 0 bases, with 13 bases remaining between them. CDR3 sequence reads: CASSWDPTSTDTQYF. As DNA, the CDR3 is TGTGCCAGCAGTTGGGACCCAACCAGCACAGATACGCAGTATTTT.

This clonotype was picked up many times. The V gene is TRBV7-9, the J gene TRBJ2-1, with 7 bases lining up with TRBD2. Germline V lookup: CDR1 SEHNR, CDR2 FQNEAQ (reference sequence). CDR3 length: 17 residues. V was clipped by 8 bases and J by 7 bases; unmatched bases: 20. This chain's CDR3 is CASGGPTGGRARNEQFF. CDR3 sequence (DNA): TGTGCCAGCGGGGGACCGACCGGTGGGAGGGCCCGGAATGAGCAGTTCTTC. Based on the CDR3 plus reference TRBV7-9 and TRBJ2-1, the full variable domain is DTGVSQNPRHKITKRGQNVTFRCDPISEHNRLYWYRQTLGQGPEFLTYFQNEAQLEKSRLLSDRFSAERPKGSFSTLEIQRTEQGDSAMYLCASGGPTGGRARNEQFFGPGTRLTVL.

This clonotype was counted a few times. J is TRBJ2-2 and V is TRBV7-9; D may be TRBD1 (5 bases). Trimming took off 1 base at V and 4 bases at J, with 13 bases between the two ends. Germline V CDR1 and CDR2: SEHNR, FQNEAQ (reference sequence). CDR3 size: 16 residues. Here the CDR3 reads CASSLGLTGFTGELFF. For the CDR3, the DNA is TGTGCCAGCAGCTTAGGCCTAACAGGCTTCACCGGGGAGCTGTTTTTT.

This clonotype was detected ten times or more. V usage is TRBV7-2 and J usage is TRBJ2-5; no reliable D call. The CDR3 is 14 residues long. Trimming took off 0 bases at V and 5 bases at J, with 10 bases between the two ends. Germline V gene sequence: CDR1 SGHTA, CDR2 FQGNSA. CDR3 DNA: TGTGCCAGCAGCTTAGCTACAGTCCGGGAGACCCAGTACTTC. Translated: CASSLATVRETQYF.

This clonotype occurred a few times. CDR3 amino acids: CASSLRDRDYSPLHF. The CDR3, as DNA: TGTGCCAGCAGTTTAAGGGACAGGGATTATTCACCCCTCCACTTT. The J gene is TRBJ1-6, the V gene TRBV28; TRBD1 matches at 9 bases. J gave up 8 bases and V 2 bases, and 4 bases lay outside the gene matches. CDR3 size: 15 residues. Germline lookup yields CDR1 MDHEN and CDR2 SYDVKM.

V and J are TRBV20-1 and TRBJ1-1, with D perhaps matching TRBD1 (5 bases). CDR1 DFQATT and CDR2 SNEGSKA come from the germline V gene (reference sequence). V shed 4 bases and J shed 0 bases, with 27 bases lying between them. CDR3 length: 19 residues. DNA for the CDR3: TGCAGTGCTATAGATCTCTATCAGGCCAAGGGGAGCATGAACACTGAAGCTTTCTTT. It encodes CSAIDLYQAKGSMNTEAFF.

Ten or more counts support this clonotype. The V and J genes are TRBV11-2 and TRBJ1-1; a weak D match, TRBD1 (5 bases). The V end lost 1 base, the J end lost 4 bases, and 10 bases lay between the germline ends. The CDR3 runs 14 residues. Germline V CDR1 and CDR2: SGHAT, FQNNGV. The CDR3, as DNA: TGTGCCAGCAGCTTAGCAGCAGGGAGCACTGAAGCTTTCTTT. This codes for CASSLAAGSTEAFF.

This clonotype was detected ten times or more. The genes are TRBV7-3 and TRBJ2-3; D might be TRBD1 (6 bases). Trimming stripped 5 bases from V and 2 bases from J, with 14 bases between. This CDR3 region has 15 residues. CDR1 and CDR2 (germline): SGHTA, FQGTGA. The CDR3 nucleotides are TGTGCCAGCAGCAGAAGTGGGGGCTCCACAGATACGCAGTATTTT. Translation: CASSRSGGSTDTQYF.

This clonotype is large. V usage is TRBV7-6 and J usage is TRBJ2-3; 9 bases are shared with TRBD1. The CDR3 spans 16 residues. The junction had 8 bases not matched to a gene; V was cut back by 4 bases and J by 3 bases. In germline, CDR1 is SGHVS, CDR2 FNYEAQ. CDR3 amino acids: CASSSKPGQGTDTQYF. CDR3 in DNA: TGTGCCAGCAGCTCAAAACCGGGACAGGGAACAGATACGCAGTATTTT. The complete variable domain, with remaining parts taken from reference TRBV7-6 and TRBJ2-3, reads GAGVSQSPRYKVTKRGQDVALRCDPISGHVSLYWYRQALGQGPEFLTYFNYEAQQDKSGLPNDRFSAERPEGSISTLTIQRTEQRDSAMYRCASSSKPGQGTDTQYFGPGTRLTVL.

This clonotype was seen ten or more times. This chain links TRBV7-2 with TRBJ2-1, with 11 bases matching TRBD2. V lost 2 bases, J lost 8 bases, and 11 bases stayed unmatched. CDR1 is SGHTA and CDR2 is FQGNSA in the germline V gene. The CDR3 sequence is 17 residues long. CDR3: CASSLIIAGGRSHEQFF. The CDR3 nucleotides read TGTGCCAGCAGCTTAATTATAGCGGGGGGGCGTTCCCATGAGCAGTTCTTC.